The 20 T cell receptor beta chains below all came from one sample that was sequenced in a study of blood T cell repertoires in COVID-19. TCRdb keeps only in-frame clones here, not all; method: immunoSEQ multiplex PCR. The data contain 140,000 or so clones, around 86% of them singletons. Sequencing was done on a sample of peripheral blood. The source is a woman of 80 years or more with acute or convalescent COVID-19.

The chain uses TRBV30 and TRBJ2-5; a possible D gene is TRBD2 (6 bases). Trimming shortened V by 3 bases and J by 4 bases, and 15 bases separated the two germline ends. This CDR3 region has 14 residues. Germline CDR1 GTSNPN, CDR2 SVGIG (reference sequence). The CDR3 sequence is CAWSLAGSPETQYF. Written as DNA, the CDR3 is TGTGCCTGGAGCCTCGCCGGGAGCCCAGAGACCCAGTACTTC.

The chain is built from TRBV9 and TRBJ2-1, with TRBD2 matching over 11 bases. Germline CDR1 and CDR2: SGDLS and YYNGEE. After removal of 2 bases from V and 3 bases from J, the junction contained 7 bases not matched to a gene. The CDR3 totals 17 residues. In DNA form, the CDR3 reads TGTGCCAGCAGCGTTATTAGCGGGAGGGCGAACTACAATGAGCAGTTCTTC. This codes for CASSVISGRANYNEQFF. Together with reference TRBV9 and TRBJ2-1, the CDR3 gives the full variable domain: DSGVTQTPKHLITATGQRVTLRCSPRSGDLSVYWYQQSLDQGLQFLIQYYNGEERAKGNILERFSAQQFPDLHSELNLSSLELGDSALYFCASSVISGRANYNEQFFGPGTRLTVL.

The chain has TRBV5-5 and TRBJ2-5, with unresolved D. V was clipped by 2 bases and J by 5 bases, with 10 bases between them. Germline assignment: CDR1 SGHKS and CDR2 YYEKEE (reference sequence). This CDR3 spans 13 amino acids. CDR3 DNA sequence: TGTGCCAGCAGCTTCTCAAAACAGGAGACCCAGTACTTC. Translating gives CASSFSKQETQYF.

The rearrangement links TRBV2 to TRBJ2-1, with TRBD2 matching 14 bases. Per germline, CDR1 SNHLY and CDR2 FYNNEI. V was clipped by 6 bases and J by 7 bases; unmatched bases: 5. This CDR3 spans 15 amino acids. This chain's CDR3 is CASSPTSGRVNEQFF. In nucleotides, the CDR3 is TGTGCCAGCAGCCCGACTAGCGGGAGGGTGAATGAGCAGTTCTTC.

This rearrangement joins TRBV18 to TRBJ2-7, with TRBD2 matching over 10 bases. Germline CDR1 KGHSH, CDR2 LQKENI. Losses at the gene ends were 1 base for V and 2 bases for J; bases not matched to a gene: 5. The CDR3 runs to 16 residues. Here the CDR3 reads CASSPLLAGEPYEQYF. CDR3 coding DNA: TGTGCCAGCTCACCACTTCTAGCGGGAGAGCCCTACGAGCAGTACTTC.

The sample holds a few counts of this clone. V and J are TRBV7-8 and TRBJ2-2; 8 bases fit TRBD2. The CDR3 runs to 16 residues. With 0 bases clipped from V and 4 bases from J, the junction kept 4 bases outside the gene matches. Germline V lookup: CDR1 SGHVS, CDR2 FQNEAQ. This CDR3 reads CASSLAGGDGTGELFF. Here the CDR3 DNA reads TGTGCCAGCAGCTTAGCCGGGGGGGACGGCACCGGGGAGCTGTTTTTT.

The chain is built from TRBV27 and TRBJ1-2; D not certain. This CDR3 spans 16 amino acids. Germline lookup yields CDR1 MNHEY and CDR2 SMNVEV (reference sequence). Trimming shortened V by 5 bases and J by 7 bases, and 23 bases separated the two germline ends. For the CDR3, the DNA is TGTGCCAGCAGTGCCCTAATGTTTCCCCTCACTATTGGCTACACCTTC. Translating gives CASSALMFPLTIGYTF.

The CDR3 nucleotides are TGTGCCAGTAGTACCAATGCCGACCTATGGCGGGTGACTACACCTTTAAGCACAGATACGCAGTATTTT. Amino acid sequence: CASSTNADLWRVTTPLSTDTQYF. The gene calls are TRBV19 and TRBJ2-3, with D perhaps matching TRBD2 (5 bases). The CDR3 spans 23 residues. Germline V CDR1 and CDR2: LNHDA, SQIVND (reference sequence). Trimming shortened V by 4 bases and J by 0 bases, and 35 bases separated the two germline ends.

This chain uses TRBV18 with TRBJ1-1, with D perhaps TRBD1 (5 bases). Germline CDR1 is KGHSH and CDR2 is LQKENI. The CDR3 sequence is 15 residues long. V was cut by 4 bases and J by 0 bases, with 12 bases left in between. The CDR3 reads CASSQTGTLNTEAFF. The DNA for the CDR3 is TGTGCCAGCTCACAAACCGGGACTTTGAACACTGAAGCTTTCTTT.

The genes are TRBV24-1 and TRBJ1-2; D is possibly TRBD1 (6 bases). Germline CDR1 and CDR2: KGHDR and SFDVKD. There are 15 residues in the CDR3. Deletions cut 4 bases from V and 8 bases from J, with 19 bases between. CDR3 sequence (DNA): TGTGCCACCAGTGACTTGACGGACAGCTATGAGGGCTACACCTTC. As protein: CATSDLTDSYEGYTF.

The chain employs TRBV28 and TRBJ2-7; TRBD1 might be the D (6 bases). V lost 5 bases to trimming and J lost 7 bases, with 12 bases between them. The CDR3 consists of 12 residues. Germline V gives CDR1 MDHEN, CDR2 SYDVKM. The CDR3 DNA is TGTGCCAGCAGTACGGGACACAGGGAGCAGTACTTC. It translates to CASSTGHREQYF.

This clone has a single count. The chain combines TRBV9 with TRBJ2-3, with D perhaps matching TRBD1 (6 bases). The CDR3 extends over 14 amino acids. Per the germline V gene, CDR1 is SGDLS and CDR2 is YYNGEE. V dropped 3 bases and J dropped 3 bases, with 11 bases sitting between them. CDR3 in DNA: TGTGCCAGCAGCGCACAGGGTCTGACAGATACGCAGTATTTT. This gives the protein CASSAQGLTDTQYF.

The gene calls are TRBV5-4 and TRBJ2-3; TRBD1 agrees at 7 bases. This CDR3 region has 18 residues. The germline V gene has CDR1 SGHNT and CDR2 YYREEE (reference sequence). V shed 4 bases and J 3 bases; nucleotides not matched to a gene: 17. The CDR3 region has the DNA TGTGCCAGCAGCCACGTAATGGTGACAGGGAAAGGGACAGATACGCAGTATTTT. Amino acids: CASSHVMVTGKGTDTQYF. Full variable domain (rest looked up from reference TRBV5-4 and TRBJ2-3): ETGVTQSPTHLIKTRGQQVTLRCSSQSGHNTVSWYQQALGQGPQFIFQYYREEENGRGNFPPRFSGLQFPNYSSELNVNALELDDSALYLCASSHVMVTGKGTDTQYFGPGTRLTVL.

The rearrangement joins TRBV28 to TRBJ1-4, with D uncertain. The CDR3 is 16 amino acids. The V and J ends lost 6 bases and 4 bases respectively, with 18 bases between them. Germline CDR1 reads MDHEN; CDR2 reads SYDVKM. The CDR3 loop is CASRYPGASGNEKLFF. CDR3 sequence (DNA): TGTGCCAGCAGGTATCCCGGAGCCTCGGGTAATGAAAAACTGTTTTTT.

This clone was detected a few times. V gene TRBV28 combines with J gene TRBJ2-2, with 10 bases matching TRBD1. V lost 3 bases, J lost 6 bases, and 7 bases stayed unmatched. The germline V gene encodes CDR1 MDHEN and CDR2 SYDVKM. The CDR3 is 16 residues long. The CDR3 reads CASSFRDRGDPGELFF. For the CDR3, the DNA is TGTGCCAGCAGTTTCCGGGACAGGGGAGACCCCGGGGAGCTGTTTTTT.

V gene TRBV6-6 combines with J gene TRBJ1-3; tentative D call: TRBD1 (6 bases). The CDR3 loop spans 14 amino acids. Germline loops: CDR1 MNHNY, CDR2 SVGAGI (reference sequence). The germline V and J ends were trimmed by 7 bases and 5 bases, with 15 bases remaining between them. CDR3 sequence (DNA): TGTGCCAGCAAACCGGGGGGCGAAAGAAACACCATATATTTT. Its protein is CASKPGGERNTIYF.

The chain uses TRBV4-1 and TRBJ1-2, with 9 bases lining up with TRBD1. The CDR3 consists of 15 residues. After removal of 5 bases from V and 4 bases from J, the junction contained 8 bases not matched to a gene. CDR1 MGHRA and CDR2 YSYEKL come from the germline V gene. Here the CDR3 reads CASSYRDRALYGYTF. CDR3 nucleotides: TGCGCCAGCAGCTATAGGGACAGGGCTCTCTATGGCTACACCTTC.

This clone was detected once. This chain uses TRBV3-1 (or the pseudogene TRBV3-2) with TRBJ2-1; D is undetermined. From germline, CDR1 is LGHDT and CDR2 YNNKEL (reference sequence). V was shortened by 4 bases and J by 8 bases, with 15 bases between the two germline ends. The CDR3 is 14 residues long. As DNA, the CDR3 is TGTGCCAGCAGCCGAGGCCTGGGTTCGGATGAGCAGTTCTTC. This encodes CASSRGLGSDEQFF.

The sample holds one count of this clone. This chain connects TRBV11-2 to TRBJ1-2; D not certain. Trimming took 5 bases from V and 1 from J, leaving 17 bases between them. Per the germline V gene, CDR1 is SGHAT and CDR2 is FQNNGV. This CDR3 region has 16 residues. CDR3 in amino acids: CASSHFRVPVNYGYTF. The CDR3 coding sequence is TGTGCCAGCAGCCACTTCCGGGTTCCTGTTAACTATGGCTACACCTTC.

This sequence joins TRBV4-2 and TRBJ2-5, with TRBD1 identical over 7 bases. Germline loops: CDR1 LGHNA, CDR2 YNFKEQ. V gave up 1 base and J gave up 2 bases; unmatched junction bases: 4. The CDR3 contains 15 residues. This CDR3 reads CASSQVEQGQETQYF. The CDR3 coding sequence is TGTGCCAGCAGCCAAGTCGAACAGGGGCAAGAGACCCAGTACTTC.